The rows below give T cell receptor beta chains drawn from one sample of a study of T cells in Graves' hyperthyroidism and ophthalmopathy. A single record per CDR3 protein comes from TCRdb applying MiXCR to the multiplex PCR reads. Of roughly 240,000 distinct CDR3 sequences listed, around 24% are singletons. The source material was blood. The origin of the receptors is a woman in her 40s with Graves' ophthalmopathy. CDR3s include the opening cysteine and the closing phenylalanine or tryptophan. D genes are given only for firm matches. Where a row states a size, it is once, few, many or the class of an expanded clone; other rows omit it.

NA | TRBJ1-1 | many | TRBV12-3/TRBV12-4 | CASSLIGGGKSSTEAFF | TGTGCCAGCAGTTTGATCGGCGGGGGGAAGTCGAGCACTGAAGCTTTCTTT
NA | TRBJ1-1 | few | TRBV12-3/TRBV12-4 | CASSPRRANTEAFF | TGTGCCAGCAGTCCCAGGCGGGCGAACACTGAAGCTTTCTTT
NA | TRBJ1-1 | NA | TRBV15 | CATSSERGNTEAFF | TGTGCCACCAGCAGTGAAAGGGGGAACACTGAAGCTTTCTTT
NA | TRBJ1-6 | NA | TRBV6-1 | CASSLETNSPLHF | TGTGCCAGCTCCCTGGAGACAAATTCACCCCTCCACTTT
NA | TRBJ1-2 | many | TRBV7-2 | CAGGGVYGYTF | TGTGCCGGCGGGGGGGTATATGGCTACACCTTC
TRBD1 | TRBJ2-5 | many | TRBV19 | CASSSWTGREETQYF | TGTGCCAGTAGTTCGTGGACAGGGCGGGAAGAGACCCAGTACTTC
NA | TRBJ1-2 | many | TRBV5-1 | CASSFATPAGYGYTF | TGCGCCAGCAGCTTTGCGACACCGGCTGGCTATGGCTACACCTTC
NA | TRBJ2-7 | NA | TRBV20-1 | CSASGTHSYEQYF | TGCAGTGCTTCCGGGACTCACTCCTACGAGCAGTACTTC
TRBD2 | TRBJ2-7 | many | TRBV11-2 | CASSLDGLDTYEQYF | TGTGCCAGCAGCTTAGACGGACTAGACACCTACGAGCAGTACTTC
NA | TRBJ2-7 | many | TRBV7-2 | CASSSRPGENEQYF | TGTGCCAGCAGCTCGCGCCCAGGGGAAAACGAGCAGTACTTC
TRBD2 | TRBJ2-3 | few | TRBV4-1 | CASSPGTNGRVSTDTQYF | TGCGCCAGCAGCCCCGGGACTAACGGGAGGGTGAGCACAGATACGCAGTATTTT
TRBD2 | TRBJ2-5 | many | TRBV6-6 | CASYDIAGGGETQYF | TGTGCCAGCTACGATATAGCGGGAGGCGGAGAGACCCAGTACTTC
NA | TRBJ1-3 | many | TRBV14 | CASSQDHGSSGNTIYF | TGTGCCAGCAGCCAAGACCATGGGAGCTCTGGAAACACCATATATTTT
NA | TRBJ1-6 | NA | TRBV7-2 | CASSLDLGGSPLHF | TGTGCCAGCAGCTTAGATCTCGGGGGATCACCCCTCCACTTT
TRBD2 | TRBJ2-7 | many | TRBV12-3/TRBV12-4 | CASKPALAGAEQYF | TGTGCCAGCAAGCCGGCCCTAGCGGGAGCCGAGCAGTACTTC
NA | TRBJ2-2 | many | TRBV6-1 | CASRDDRRGTGELFF | TGTGCCAGCAGGGACGACAGGAGGGGCACCGGGGAGCTGTTTTTT
NA | TRBJ2-2 | many | TRBV7-2 | CASRERGKNTGELFF | TGTGCCAGCAGGGAACGGGGGAAGAACACCGGGGAGCTGTTTTTT
NA | TRBJ2-7 | NA | TRBV28 | CASSLLEEVNYEQYF | TGTGCCAGCAGTCTTCTCGAGGAGGTAAACTACGAGCAGTACTTC
TRBD1 | TRBJ1-6 | many | TRBV28 | CASSLGGQRNSPLHF | TGTGCCAGCAGTTTAGGGGGACAGCGCAATTCACCCCTCCACTTT
TRBD1 | TRBJ1-1 | many | TRBV6-5 | CASRTGANTEAFF | TGTGCCAGCAGAACAGGGGCGAACACTGAAGCTTTCTTT
NA | TRBJ2-5 | many | TRBV3-1 | CASSQGSGPETQYF | TGTGCCAGCAGCCAAGGGTCAGGACCAGAGACCCAGTACTTC
NA | TRBJ1-5 | many | TRBV28 | CASSRPGHGLTSNQPQHF | TGTGCCAGCAGTAGACCGGGACACGGGTTGACTAGCAATCAGCCCCAGCATTTT
TRBD1 | TRBJ1-1 | few | TRBV6-1 | CASSARQGYTEAFF | TGTGCCAGCAGTGCTAGACAGGGTTACACTGAAGCTTTCTTT
NA | TRBJ2-2 | many | TRBV6-5 | CASSYFGSTGELFF | TGTGCCAGCAGTTACTTCGGCAGCACCGGGGAGCTGTTTTTT
NA | TRBJ1-5 | many | TRBV20-1 | CSARAPWQGSGQPQHF | TGCAGTGCTAGAGCCCCGTGGCAGGGTTCAGGACAGCCCCAGCATTTT
NA | TRBJ2-5 | many | TRBV4-1 | CASSRDPLGAETQYF | TGCGCCAGCAGCCGCGACCCTCTAGGCGCAGAGACCCAGTACTTC
TRBD1 | TRBJ2-7 | many | TRBV27 | CASRTRTGPYEQYF | TGTGCCAGCAGAACCCGGACAGGACCCTACGAGCAGTACTTC
TRBD2 | TRBJ2-2 | NA | TRBV12-3/TRBV12-4 | CASSTGLAGSGELFF | TGTGCCAGCAGTACGGGACTAGCTGGTTCCGGGGAGCTGTTTTTT
TRBD2 | TRBJ2-2 | few | TRBV14 | CASSPGLAGESNTGELFF | TGTGCCAGCAGCCCGGGACTAGCGGGAGAATCGAACACCGGGGAGCTGTTTTTT
NA | TRBJ1-6 | NA | TRBV25-1 | CASSDDGGGNSPLHF | TGTGCCAGCAGTGATGACGGGGGCGGGAATTCACCCCTCCACTTT
NA | TRBJ2-7 | NA | TRBV12-3/TRBV12-4 | CASSFGVPTSSYEQYF | TGTGCCAGTAGTTTCGGTGTTCCAACAAGCTCCTACGAGCAGTACTTC
NA | TRBJ1-5 | many | TRBV19 | CASSMGPPRPQHF | TGTGCCAGTAGTATGGGACCGCCCCGGCCCCAGCATTTT
NA | TRBJ1-6 | many | TRBV20-1 | CSAPGIDYNSPLHF | TGCAGTGCCCCAGGGATCGACTATAATTCACCCCTCCACTTT
TRBD2 | TRBJ2-7 | many | TRBV4-1 | CASSQDPTVLAGGTYEQYF | TGCGCCAGCAGCCAGGACCCTACTGTTTTAGCGGGAGGAACCTACGAGCAGTACTTC
NA | TRBJ2-6 | NA | TRBV2 | CASNPQGAGANVLTF | TGTGCCAGCAATCCTCAGGGCGCTGGGGCCAACGTCCTGACTTTC
TRBD1 | TRBJ2-7 | NA | TRBV12-3/TRBV12-4 | CASRPGTGDGEQYF | TGTGCCAGCAGACCAGGGACAGGGGACGGCGAGCAGTACTTC
NA | TRBJ2-4 | many | TRBV7-9 | CASSLGQGENIQYF | TGTGCCAGCAGCTTAGGGCAGGGCGAAAACATTCAGTACTTC
NA | TRBJ2-7 | few | TRBV28 | CASRRSVAEYEQYF | TGTGCCAGCAGGCGGTCGGTAGCGGAATACGAGCAGTACTTC
NA | TRBJ2-7 | many | TRBV28 | CASSPIGLSGYEQYF | TGTGCCAGCAGCCCTATCGGACTCTCGGGCTACGAGCAGTACTTC
NA | TRBJ1-6 | many | TRBV30 | CAWRGTGASPLHF | TGTGCCTGGAGAGGTACGGGGGCTTCACCCCTCCACTTT
TRBD2 | TRBJ2-5 | many | TRBV6-2/TRBV6-3 | CASSYQMTSAGETQYF | TGTGCCAGCAGTTATCAAATGACTAGCGCCGGGGAGACCCAGTACTTC
NA | TRBJ2-7 | NA | TRBV28 | CASSPPRTSRWTAQYF | TGTGCCAGCAGTCCCCCCAGGACGTCTAGATGGACCGCGCAGTACTTC
NA | TRBJ2-7 | NA | TRBV5-1 | CASSSVGGRSYEQYF | TGCGCCAGCAGCTCCGTGGGAGGACGTTCCTACGAGCAGTACTTC
NA | TRBJ2-7 | many | TRBV18 | CASSPGGNEQYF | TGTGCCAGCTCACCAGGGGGAAACGAGCAGTACTTC